One and the same sample provided the 29 T cell receptor beta chains below, sequenced in a study of shared clonotypes between healthy human individuals. Profiling relied on immunoSEQ multiplex PCR, and the TCRdb table lists in-frame clones only, not all of them. The sample has fewer than 3 million clones, 80% to 95% seen once. The sequencing input was naive CD4+ T cells from PBMCs. Subset noted: CD45RA+ positively selected. These receptors came from a man between 18 and 29 years old in good health. Some clones in this sample may be carry-over from other donors' samples.

The rearrangement links TRBV29-1 to TRBJ2-1; 11 bases fit TRBD2. The CDR3 covers 15 residues. With 4 bases clipped from V and 9 bases from J, the junction kept 11 bases outside the gene matches. Germline CDR1 reads SQVTM; CDR2 reads ANQGSEA. For the CDR3, the DNA is TGCAGCGTTGGGGGACTAGCGGACCTAATGGGTGAGCAGTTCTTC. Translation: CSVGGLADLMGEQFF.

This clone is a singleton in its sample. This chain uses TRBV9 with TRBJ2-5; 10 nucleotides match TRBD2. J lost 4 bases, V lost 0 bases, and 6 bases had no gene match. Germline assignment: CDR1 SGDLS and CDR2 YYNGEE. The CDR3 length is 16 residues. The CDR3 nucleotides are TGTGCCAGCAGCGTAGGAGCGGGAGGGTTGGGAGAGACCCAGTACTTC. The encoded protein is CASSVGAGGLGETQYF.

This chain links TRBV5-1 with TRBJ1-2, with 8 bases lining up with TRBD1. There are 14 residues in the CDR3. The germline CDR1 and CDR2 sequences are SGHRS and YFSETQ. Unmatched junction bases numbered 3, after V lost 1 base and J lost 4 bases. The CDR3 protein is CASSLNRGAYGYTF. In DNA form, the CDR3 reads TGCGCCAGCAGCTTGAACAGGGGGGCCTATGGCTACACCTTC.

The V and J genes are TRBV7-6 and TRBJ1-2; maybe TRBD1 (5 bases). Per germline, CDR1 SGHVS and CDR2 FNYEAQ. Trimming took 5 bases from V and 7 from J, leaving 11 bases between them. The length of the CDR3 is 12 residues. The CDR3 spells CASSPRTGGYTF. CDR3 bases: TGTGCCAGCAGCCCCCGAACAGGTGGCTACACCTTC. Full variable domain (rest looked up from reference TRBV7-6 and TRBJ1-2): GAGVSQSPRYKVTKRGQDVALRCDPISGHVSLYWYRQALGQGPEFLTYFNYEAQQDKSGLPNDRFSAERPEGSISTLTIQRTEQRDSAMYRCASSPRTGGYTFGSGTRLTVV.

This clone is a singleton in its sample. V usage is TRBV28 and J usage is TRBJ1-5; 7 bases match TRBD1. Germline CDR1 reads MDHEN; CDR2 reads SYDVKM. The CDR3 runs to 16 residues. J was trimmed by 0 bases and V by 6 bases; bases with no gene match: 8. In DNA, the CDR3 is TGTGCCAGCAGGCCCGGGACAGCCCATAGCAATCAGCCCCAGCATTTT. Translating it yields CASRPGTAHSNQPQHF.

The J gene is TRBJ2-7, the V gene TRBV10-3; 7 nucleotides agree with TRBD1. With V trimmed by 1 base and J by 6 bases, 12 bases remained unmatched. Germline CDR1 and CDR2: ENHRY and SYGVKD. CDR3 size: 16 residues. CDR3 loop: CAISELNRGIISEQYF. The CDR3 region has the DNA TGTGCCATCAGTGAGTTAAACAGGGGAATAATTTCCGAGCAGTACTTC.

This clone occurred once. V usage is TRBV23-1 and J usage is TRBJ2-2; the D gene could be TRBD1 or TRBD2 (6 bases each). TRBV23-1 is flagged as an ORF with uncertain function. This CDR3 contains 17 residues. V was shortened by 0 bases and J by 3 bases, with 14 bases between the two germline ends. The CDR3 loop is CASSQSTGRGDTGELFF. The CDR3 coding sequence is TGCGCCAGCAGTCAATCTACAGGAAGGGGGGACACCGGGGAGCTGTTTTTT.

On this clone: This specimen includes other DNA sequences encoding the same CDR3. The chain is built from TRBV10-3 and TRBJ1-1; unclear D gene. Germline V CDR1 and CDR2: ENHRY, SYGVKD. This CDR3 has 13 residues. V lost 0 bases to trimming and J lost 4 bases, with 6 bases between them. The DNA for the CDR3 is TGTGCCATCAGTGAGTCGACGGGCACTGAAGCTTTCTTT. It encodes CAISESTGTEAFF.

The V call is TRBV6-5, the J call TRBJ2-7; 10 positions match TRBD2. Losses at the gene ends were 2 bases for V and 7 bases for J; bases not matched to a gene: 8. The CDR3 consists of 15 residues. The germline V gene has CDR1 MNHEY and CDR2 SVGAGI. The DNA for the CDR3 is TGTGCCAGCAGTTACGGACTAGCGGTCGCGGGGGAGCAGTACTTC. This gives the protein CASSYGLAVAGEQYF.

The V call is TRBV30, the J call TRBJ2-5; D possibly matches TRBD1 or TRBD2 (5 bases each). The CDR3 is 14 residues long. The V gene's germline CDR1 is GTSNPN and CDR2 SVGIG (reference sequence). Between the trimmed V and J ends, which lost 0 bases and 11 bases, there was a span of 19 bases. The CDR3 bases are TGTGCCTGGAGTGTCGCCAGCGCGATGGGGGAGCAGTACTTC. Its translation is CAWSVASAMGEQYF. Together with reference TRBV30 and TRBJ2-5, the CDR3 gives the full variable domain: SQTIHQWPATLVQPVGSPLSLECTVEGTSNPNLYWYRQAAGRGLQLLFYSVGIGQISSEVPQNLSASRPQDRQFILSSKKLLLSDSGFYLCAWSVASAMGEQYFGPGTRLLVL.

This chain connects TRBV5-4 to TRBJ2-5; D is unclear. This CDR3 region has 15 residues. Germline V CDR1 and CDR2: SGHNT, YYREEE (reference sequence). Trimming removed 4 bases from V and 3 bases from J, with 16 bases in between. The CDR3 coding sequence is TGTGCCAGCAGCGAGGATCCGATGAGAAAAGAGACCCAGTACTTC. This encodes CASSEDPMRKETQYF. Based on the CDR3 plus reference TRBV5-4 and TRBJ2-5, the full variable domain is ETGVTQSPTHLIKTRGQQVTLRCSSQSGHNTVSWYQQALGQGPQFIFQYYREEENGRGNFPPRFSGLQFPNYSSELNVNALELDDSALYLCASSEDPMRKETQYFGPGTRLLVL.

This chain connects TRBV7-2 to TRBJ2-1, with D maybe TRBD1 (5 bases). V was trimmed by 5 bases and J by 9 bases, leaving 14 bases between them. The CDR3 length is 13 residues. Germline lookup yields CDR1 SGHTA and CDR2 FQGNSA. The CDR3 DNA is TGTGCCAGCAGCATTAGCAGGGAACGTGAGCAGTTCTTC. Translated, it gives CASSISREREQFF.

This clone was detected only once. V is TRBV7-9 and J is TRBJ1-4; D remains unclear. The CDR3 runs to 16 residues. V lost 1 base, J lost 8 bases, and 17 bases lay in between. Germline V gives CDR1 SEHNR, CDR2 FQNEAQ (reference sequence). CDR3 residues: CASSLGARSDSEKLFF. DNA for the CDR3: TGTGCCAGCAGCTTAGGCGCCAGATCGGATTCGGAAAAACTGTTTTTT.

The V and J genes are TRBV4-1 and TRBJ1-2; D unclear. CDR1 is MGHRA, CDR2 YSYEKL, per germline. The V end was cut by 0 bases, the J end by 4 bases, with 12 bases between. This CDR3 has 15 amino acids. CDR3 DNA: TGCGCCAGCAGCCAAGAAAGGAGGCCTGGCTATGGCTACACCTTC. Its protein is CASSQERRPGYGYTF.

The chain has TRBV6-5 and TRBJ2-3; 10 bases match TRBD2. This CDR3 spans 15 amino acids. The V and J ends lost 7 bases and 0 bases, in that order; junction bases with no gene match: 4. From germline, CDR1 is MNHEY and CDR2 SVGAGI. CDR3 bases: TGTGCCAGCAAAACTAGCGGGACTAGCACAGATACGCAGTATTTT. It is translated as CASKTSGTSTDTQYF.

This sequence joins TRBV9 and TRBJ1-1, with D uncertain. The CDR3 covers 15 residues. Trimming pared 0 bases from V and 0 bases from J, leaving 9 bases between. Per germline, CDR1 SGDLS and CDR2 YYNGEE. The CDR3 DNA sequence: TGTGCCAGCAGCGTAGTGGACGCTTTGAACACTGAAGCTTTCTTT. The encoded protein is CASSVVDALNTEAFF.

As concerns this clone: Additional DNA sequences in this sample encode the identical CDR3. J is TRBJ2-3 and V is TRBV11-2; 7 bases are shared with TRBD1. The CDR3 consists of 14 residues. V was pared by 4 bases and J by 0 bases, with 1 base of the junction left unmatched. Germline-derived CDR1 and CDR2 are SGHAT and FQNNGV. CDR3 DNA: TGTGCCAGCAGCTGGGACAGAAGCACAGATACGCAGTATTTT. Amino acids: CASSWDRSTDTQYF.

V is TRBV30 and J is TRBJ2-5, with 7 bases fitting TRBD2. Judging by the DNA end, TRBJ2-7 fits better; the J call may be wrong. The CDR3 consists of 15 residues. Germline CDR1 reads GTSNPN; CDR2 reads SVGIG (reference sequence). This CDR3 reads CAWSVGLAVSYEQYF. For the CDR3, the DNA is TGTGCCTGGAGTGTTGGGCTAGCGGTGTCCTACGAGCAGTACTTC.

This chain's CDR3 is CASRQGRDELYGYTF. The CDR3 DNA follows: TGTGCCAGCAGGCAGGGACGGGATGAACTCTATGGCTACACCTTC. The chain employs TRBV6-1 and TRBJ1-2; possible D gene TRBD1, 5 bases. The germline V gene has CDR1 MNHNS and CDR2 SASEGT. V lost 6 bases, J lost 4 bases, and 18 bases lay in between. This CDR3 is 15 amino acids long.

CDR3 in DNA: TGTGCCAGCAGCTTGGCCCCCGGGACAGGGTCTGATGAGCAGTTCTTC. The encoded protein is CASSLAPGTGSDEQFF. V usage is TRBV5-4 and J usage is TRBJ2-1; 9 nucleotides line up with TRBD1. Germline V CDR1 and CDR2: SGHNT, YYREEE (reference sequence). The CDR3 totals 16 residues. V lost 0 bases to trimming and J lost 8 bases; unmatched junction nucleotides: 9.

The rearrangement links TRBV27 to TRBJ2-7, with unresolved D. CDR3 length: 15 residues. The germline V gene has CDR1 MNHEY and CDR2 SMNVEV (reference sequence). Deletions cut 2 bases from V and 2 bases from J, with 13 bases between. CDR3 region: CASSLKPPITYEQYF. The CDR3 nucleotides read TGTGCCAGCAGTTTAAAACCGCCGATTACCTACGAGCAGTACTTC.

This clone was observed a single time. The same CDR3 is also encoded by other DNA sequences in this sample. The CDR3, as DNA: TGTGCCAGCAGTTACGATTCTAACTATGGCTACACCTTC. This encodes CASSYDSNYGYTF. V and J are TRBV6-5 and TRBJ1-2, with D unclear. The CDR3 is 13 residues long. The germline V gene encodes CDR1 MNHEY and CDR2 SVGAGI. The V gene lost 2 bases and the J gene lost 0 bases, with 4 bases spanning the gap.

The V gene is TRBV7-3, the J gene TRBJ2-5, with TRBD2 identical over 8 bases. The CDR3 has 15 residues. V shed 2 bases, J shed 0 bases, and the junction held 2 bases outside the gene matches. CDR1 is SGHTA and CDR2 is FQGTGA in the germline V gene. CDR3 nucleotides: TGTGCCAGCAGCTTAGGCGGGGGGAACCAAGAGACCCAGTACTTC. Amino acids: CASSLGGGNQETQYF.

The rearrangement joins TRBV10-3 to TRBJ2-3, with D perhaps assigned TRBD1 or TRBD2 (6 bases each). Germline lookup yields CDR1 ENHRY and CDR2 SYGVKD. This CDR3 is 16 amino acids long. The V gene lost 7 bases and the J gene lost 1 base, with 18 bases spanning the gap. Written as DNA, the CDR3 is TGTGCCATCACCGAAGGGGGAGGCTACGGCACAGATACGCAGTATTTT. This encodes CAITEGGGYGTDTQYF.

Points on this clone: Other DNA sequences from this sample encode an identical CDR3 as well. This chain connects TRBV18 to TRBJ2-7, with 8 bases matching TRBD1. Germline V gene sequence: CDR1 KGHSH, CDR2 LQKENI. J gave up 4 bases and V 3 bases, and 5 bases lay outside the gene matches. The CDR3 loop spans 14 amino acids. The CDR3: CASSPSGGRYEQYF. DNA of the CDR3: TGTGCCAGCTCACCTTCAGGGGGCAGATACGAGCAGTACTTC. The whole variable domain, remainder taken from reference TRBV18 and TRBJ2-7, is NAGVMQNPRHLVRRRGQEARLRCSPMKGHSHVYWYRQLPEEGLKFMVYLQKENIIDESGMPKERFSAEFPKEGPSILRIQQVVRGDSAAYFCASSPSGGRYEQYFGPGTRLTVT.

The V and J genes are TRBV28 and TRBJ2-7; 9 bases fit TRBD1. This CDR3 comprises 14 residues. Looked up from germline, CDR1 is MDHEN and CDR2 is SYDVKM. Trimming took 3 bases from V and 6 from J; bases not matched to a gene: 6. The CDR3: CASSFPGQGIEQYF. CDR3 nucleotides: TGTGCCAGCAGTTTCCCTGGACAGGGGATCGAGCAGTACTTC.

This sequence joins TRBV10-2 and TRBJ1-5; 8 nucleotides match TRBD1. The CDR3 sequence is 14 residues long. V was clipped by 3 bases and J by 6 bases; unmatched bases: 4. CDR1 WSHSY and CDR2 SAAADI come from the germline V gene. CDR3 in DNA: TGCGCCAGCAGTGATGTACAGGGGGGTCAGCCCCAGCATTTT. Encoded protein: CASSDVQGGQPQHF.

The chain joins TRBV5-6 to TRBJ2-1; D unresolved. In germline, CDR1 is SGHDT, CDR2 YYEEEE. Deletions cut 0 bases from V and 2 bases from J, with 3 bases between. The CDR3 spans 13 residues. CDR3 sequence reads: CASSLGPYNEQFF. The CDR3 DNA sequence: TGTGCCAGCAGCTTGGGGCCCTACAATGAGCAGTTCTTC.

To note about this clone: Other DNA sequences in the same sample also yield this CDR3. The V gene is TRBV10-3, the J gene TRBJ1-5; D is ambiguous. Germline loops: CDR1 ENHRY, CDR2 SYGVKD. This CDR3 region has 12 residues. Deletions cut 3 bases from V and 7 bases from J, with 7 bases between. Written as DNA, the CDR3 is TGTGCCATCAGTGAAGGGAACCAGCCCCAGCATTTT. Protein product: CAISEGNQPQHF.